The sequence of this T cell receptor beta chain was determined in a study of blood T cell repertoires in COVID-19. Background on the study: The analysed material was cDNA or gDNA that came from T cells, B-cell-depleted T cells, or PBMCs.

In the source study's methods: Amplification of reference gene primers provided the estimated nucleated cell counts. This table comes from immunoSEQ multiplex PCR, and its TCRdb copy is limited to in-frame clones, with some not included. V and J calls plus clone size are reproduced from that table; the DNA served to infer D and trimming. The table shows some 460,000 clones, with around 89% occurring only once. Comments on this clone: Within the sample, other DNA sequences also encode this same CDR3.

V lost 0 bases, J lost 3 bases, and 7 bases lay in between. Germline loops: CDR1 SGHRS, CDR2 YFSETQ. The length of the CDR3 is 13 residues. The chain employs TRBV5-1 and TRBJ2-7; D uncertain. Specimen: peripheral blood. This TCR was sampled from a woman aged 25-40 years with acute or convalescent COVID-19. The CDR3 nucleotides read TGCGCCAGCAGCTTGGGGGCAGTCTACGAGCAGTACTTC. This sequence encodes CASSLGAVYEQYF.